One and the same sample provided the 25 T cell receptor beta chains below, sequenced in a study of yellow fever vaccine responses in identical twins. TCRdb ran MiXCR on the RT-PCR reads and lists one entry per CDR3 protein. The table has more than 15,000 distinct CDR3 sequences, around 72% seen once; the top ten hold roughly 2.4%. The sequences come from T cells from blood (PBMCs), unsorted or a sorted subset (not recorded which), collected before or after yellow fever vaccination (not recorded which). The receptors come from a woman under 30 who received the yellow fever vaccine.

The chain uses TRBV4-1 and TRBJ1-5; D unclear. Germline V lookup: CDR1 MGHRA, CDR2 YSYEKL. This CDR3 comprises 14 residues. The V end lost 0 bases, the J end lost 7 bases, and 10 bases lay between the germline ends. CDR3 bases: TGCGCCAGCAGCCAAGAGGGTAACAGCCAGCCCCAGCATTTT. Translated: CASSQEGNSQPQHF.

CDR3 protein: CASSLGTSTEQYF. The DNA for the CDR3 is TGCGCCAGCAGCTTGGGGACTAGCACCGAGCAGTACTTC. The chain combines TRBV5-1 with TRBJ2-7; 8 nucleotides match TRBD2. The CDR3 consists of 13 residues. Germline V lookup: CDR1 SGHRS, CDR2 YFSETQ. V was pared by 0 bases and J by 6 bases, with 2 bases of the junction left unmatched.

CDR3 amino acids: CATSSKTATEAFF. As DNA, the CDR3 is TGTGCCACCAGCTCCAAAACGGCCACTGAAGCTTTCTTT. This chain links TRBV15 with TRBJ1-1; D remains unclear. Per germline, CDR1 LNHNV and CDR2 YYDKDF (reference sequence). CDR3 length equals 13 residues. Trimming left V 5 bases short and J 4 bases short, with 11 bases between.

This clonotype occurred once. The chain uses TRBV7-6 and TRBJ2-3; perhaps TRBD1 as D (5 bases). This CDR3 has 14 residues. The V end was cut by 1 base, the J end by 5 bases, with 10 bases between. CDR1 and CDR2 (germline): SGHVS, FNYEAQ. The CDR3 reads CASSLGPGIDTQYF. As DNA, the CDR3 is TGTGCCAGCAGCTTAGGACCAGGGATAGATACGCAGTATTTT.

This sequence joins TRBV10-1 and TRBJ2-3; 13 bases match TRBD2. V was pared by 5 bases and J by 6 bases, with 5 bases of the junction left unmatched. This CDR3 has 15 amino acids. The V gene's germline CDR1 is WNHNN and CDR2 SYGVQD (reference sequence). The CDR3 DNA sequence: TGCGCCAGCAGTCCGGGACTAGCGGGATCGGATACGCAGTATTTT. It is translated as CASSPGLAGSDTQYF.

The chain has TRBV11-1 and TRBJ2-7; D remains unclear. The germline V and J ends were trimmed by 3 bases and 3 bases, with 6 bases remaining between them. From germline, CDR1 is SGHAT and CDR2 FQDESV (reference sequence). This CDR3 is built from 12 residues. CDR3 sequence reads: CASSFGGYEQYV. The DNA of the CDR3 is TGTGCCAGCAGCTTTGGCGGCTACGAGCAGTACGTC.

The chain is built from TRBV15 and TRBJ2-1; no reliable D call. The V and J ends lost 0 bases and 7 bases respectively, with 7 bases between them. The germline V gene has CDR1 LNHNV and CDR2 YYDKDF (reference sequence). CDR3 size: 13 residues. CDR3 protein: CATSRDPVNEQFF. The CDR3 DNA reads as TGTGCCACCAGCAGAGATCCCGTAAATGAGCAGTTCTTC.

The V and J genes are TRBV18 and TRBJ2-3; D is unresolved. Germline V gives CDR1 KGHSH, CDR2 LQKENI. This CDR3 is built from 12 residues. The germline V and J ends were trimmed by 1 base and 5 bases, with 4 bases remaining between them. The CDR3 DNA sequence: TGTGCCAGCTCACCACTTAAAGATACGCAGTATTTT. Translating it yields CASSPLKDTQYF. The variable domain in full, completed from reference TRBV18 and TRBJ2-3, reads NAGVMQNPRHLVRRRGQEARLRCSPMKGHSHVYWYRQLPEEGLKFMVYLQKENIIDESGMPKERFSAEFPKEGPSILRIQQVVRGDSAAYFCASSPLKDTQYFGPGTRLTVL.

V and J are TRBV12-3 or TRBV12-4 and TRBJ1-2; D is unclear. This CDR3 is 15 amino acids long. Trimming removed 1 base from V and 5 bases from J, with 14 bases in between. In nucleotides, the CDR3 is TGTGCCAGCAGTTTAGGAGCAGTGCAACAGTATGGCTACACCTTC. The encoded protein is CASSLGAVQQYGYTF.

In DNA form, the CDR3 reads TGTGCCAGCAGTGCCACCGGGACAGGGGGGGATGAGCAGTTCTTC. Its translation: CASSATGTGGDEQFF. The chain is built from TRBV6-4 and TRBJ2-1, with 11 bases aligning to TRBD1. The CDR3 has 15 amino acids. Germline CDR1 and CDR2: MRHNA and SNTAGT. The V and J ends lost 4 bases and 8 bases, in that order; junction bases with no gene match: 7.

This chain joins TRBV19 and TRBJ2-1; 8 bases align to TRBD2. The V gene's germline CDR1 is LNHDA and CDR2 SQIVND (reference sequence). V shed 6 bases, J shed 5 bases, and the junction held 15 bases outside the gene matches. This CDR3 region has 17 residues. CDR3: CASRRAGGFRGDNEQFF. The DNA of the CDR3 is TGTGCCAGTAGGAGGGCGGGAGGCTTCCGTGGGGACAATGAGCAGTTCTTC.

There are a few counts of this clonotype. The chain carries TRBV7-3 and TRBJ2-1, with 9 bases identical to TRBD2. The CDR3 is made up of 14 amino acids. In germline, CDR1 is SGHTA, CDR2 FQGTGA. V was clipped by 2 bases and J by 9 bases; unmatched bases: 5. CDR3 region: CASSLGTSFTEQFF. For the CDR3, the DNA is TGTGCCAGCAGCTTAGGGACTAGCTTCACTGAGCAGTTCTTC.

This clonotype was detected a few times. The chain employs TRBV7-9 and TRBJ2-5; D is perhaps TRBD1 (5 bases). The V end was cut by 2 bases, the J end by 5 bases, with 9 bases between. The CDR3 length is 13 residues. CDR1 and CDR2 from the germline V gene are SEHNR and FQNEAQ (reference sequence). The CDR3 coding sequence is TGTGCCAGCAGCTTAAGGGGTGTGGAGACCCAGTACTTC. Protein sequence: CASSLRGVETQYF.

The chain links TRBV28 to TRBJ2-2; a possible D gene is TRBD2 (7 bases). In germline, CDR1 is MDHEN, CDR2 SYDVKM. V lost 4 bases and J 9 bases, leaving 18 bases between the germline ends. The CDR3 spans 15 residues. CDR3 sequence (DNA): TGTGCCAGCAGTTCAGAGGGGGGGAAAGTCTGGGAGCTGTTTTTT. Translating gives CASSSEGGKVWELFF.

This clonotype has just a few counts. This chain connects TRBV5-1 to TRBJ1-1, with D possibly TRBD1 on 6 matching bases. Between the trimmed V and J ends, which lost 3 bases and 7 bases, there was a span of 16 bases. This CDR3 is 14 amino acids long. Germline loops: CDR1 SGHRS, CDR2 YFSETQ. CDR3 in DNA: TGCGCCAGCAGCTGGGGGCCGGACGAACGTGAAGCTTTCTTT. Amino acids: CASSWGPDEREAFF.

This clonotype appeared once. The V call is TRBV14, the J call TRBJ1-2, with 10 bases identical to TRBD1. Germline-derived CDR1 and CDR2 are SGHDN and FVKESK. This CDR3 spans 15 amino acids. Germline trimming cut 4 bases from V and 4 bases from J; bases unmatched to any gene: 6. The CDR3 DNA follows: TGTGCCAGCAGCCGGAGGACAGGGGGTAGCTATGGCTACACCTTC. It codes for CASSRRTGGSYGYTF.

The chain joins TRBV2 to TRBJ2-1; TRBD2 might be the D (6 bases). CDR1 is SNHLY and CDR2 is FYNNEI in the germline V gene. V gave up 3 bases and J gave up 6 bases, with 12 bases separating them. CDR3 size: 14 residues. CDR3: CASSDKDYPNEQFF. The CDR3 DNA reads as TGTGCCAGCAGTGATAAGGACTACCCCAATGAGCAGTTCTTC.

This clonotype turned up a few times. The V call is TRBV5-1, the J call TRBJ2-4; 10 bases are shared with TRBD1. Germline assignment: CDR1 SGHRS and CDR2 YFSETQ. The CDR3 sequence is 14 residues long. V was pared by 4 bases and J by 6 bases, with 4 bases of the junction left unmatched. CDR3 protein: CASSPDRGLNIQYF. The CDR3 coding sequence is TGCGCCAGCAGCCCGGACAGGGGGTTAAACATTCAGTACTTC.

This chain uses TRBV23-1 with TRBJ2-1, with D hard to call. TRBV23-1 is filed as an ORF, its function uncertain. CDR3 size: 15 residues. Trimming left V 0 bases short and J 3 bases short, with 9 bases between. The CDR3 nucleotides are TGCGCCAGCAGTCAATCAACCGGAGACTACAATGAGCAGTTCTTC. Translation gives CASSQSTGDYNEQFF.

This rearrangement joins TRBV6-5 to TRBJ2-7; 7 positions agree with TRBD1. Germline V gene lookup returns CDR1 MNHEY and CDR2 SVGAGI. Germline trimming cut 6 bases from V and 1 base from J; bases unmatched to any gene: 9. The CDR3 covers 15 residues. DNA for the CDR3: TGTGCCAGCAGAGCAGGGGGATTTTGGTCCTACGAGCAGTACTTC. This codes for CASRAGGFWSYEQYF.

The rearrangement uses TRBV5-1 and TRBJ2-7; TRBD2 agrees at 13 bases. Germline CDR1 and CDR2: SGHRS and YFSETQ. V gave up 3 bases and J gave up 1 base; unmatched junction bases: 10. CDR3 length: 18 residues. CDR3 amino acids: CASSSGRLAGGPSYEQYF. CDR3 DNA: TGCGCCAGCAGCTCGGGTAGACTAGCGGGAGGCCCTTCCTACGAGCAGTACTTC.

Only a few counts were recorded for this clonotype. The CDR3 DNA reads TGTGCCAGCAGTTACGGGCGCCAAAGGAACACTGAAGCTTTCTTT. Translation: CASSYGRQRNTEAFF. V gene TRBV6-2 or TRBV6-3 combines with J gene TRBJ1-1; D gene ambiguous. The V gene's germline CDR1 is MNHEY and CDR2 SVGEGT. V lost 2 bases to trimming and J lost 1 base, with 11 bases between them. The CDR3 covers 15 residues.

V and J are TRBV18 and TRBJ2-5; D remains ambiguous. CDR1 and CDR2 (germline): KGHSH, LQKENI. CDR3 size: 14 residues. V shed 2 bases and J shed 1 base, with 8 bases lying between them. CDR3 loop: CASSPLESQETQYF. The CDR3 DNA reads TGTGCCAGCTCACCATTGGAGAGCCAAGAGACCCAGTACTTC.

This sequence joins TRBV3-1 and TRBJ1-4; D not resolved. Deletions cut 7 bases from V and 8 bases from J, with 8 bases between. CDR3 length: 11 residues. Germline V gene data show CDR1 as LGHDT and CDR2 as YNNKEL (reference sequence). CDR3 DNA sequence: TGTGCCAGCACCGCCGGGGAAAAACTGTTTTTT. It translates to CASTAGEKLFF.

This clonotype was seen only once. J is TRBJ2-1 and V is TRBV10-3; no clear D. The CDR3 is 12 amino acids. Trimming stripped 6 bases from V and 10 bases from J, with 13 bases between. The germline gives CDR1 ENHRY, CDR2 SYGVKD. DNA of the CDR3: TGTGCCATCAGAGATCCCAATTACGAGCAGTTCTTC. Its translation: CAIRDPNYEQFF.